The T cell receptor beta chain under discussion was sequenced for a study of Ad26.COV2.S vaccination and SARS-CoV-2 variants. Whole-study findings and limits: Participants given vaccine showed non-spike TCR breadth similar to that of placebo recipients.

Treatment reported: roughly 19 received Ad26.COV2.S at low or high dose, single or two shots; about 5 received placebo; per-sample allocation not given. The study sampled participants on day 63 after the first vaccine or placebo injection. This CDR3 spans 14 amino acids. V lost 2 bases and J 1 base, leaving 9 bases between the germline ends. Per germline, CDR1 MDHEN and CDR2 SYDVKM. Worth noting for this clone: Its antigen is not known. The sample contains more than one DNA sequence encoding this CDR3.

TCRdb's copy holds only in-frame clones and misses some; the assay was immunoSEQ multiplex PCR. The sample has fewer than 400,000 clones; 89% are singletons. The chain carries TRBV28 and TRBJ2-7; perhaps TRBD2 as D (6 bases). The clonotype originates from a person aged 18-65 years who received the Ad26.COV2.S COVID-19 vaccine or a placebo. The input for sequencing was peripheral blood, taken in a trial of Ad26.COV2.S vaccine versus placebo. The DNA of the CDR3 is TGTGCCAGCAGTTTAGGTGGAGGGTCCTACGAGCAGTACTTC. Its translation: CASSLGGGSYEQYF.